This T cell receptor beta chain was recorded in a study of alternative splicing in chronic myeloid leukemia remission (dated by TCRdb to 2019 to 2021). Study-level background: Remission specimens from the trials were collected at major or complete molecular response, at 12 or 24 months of TKI therapy. Peripheral blood from chronic-phase CML patients at diagnosis and remission was profiled by RNA sequencing and compared with healthy donors. Nine or ten diagnostic specimens, together with matched remission specimens, were obtained from the RESIST (imatinib), ENESTxtnd (nilotinib) and PINNACLE (nilotinib plus pegylated interferon) trials. The median age was nearly 55 years at diagnosis and roughly 56 at remission, while healthy controls had a median age of roughly 39. Total leukocytes from peripheral blood collected in EDTA were used as the trial diagnostic specimens. Nine CML samples, seven diagnostic and two matched remission, were obtained from the French Persistem study. Female/male counts of 11/5 were recorded for diagnosis samples, 8/3 for remission samples and 2/4 for controls. For diagnosis, remission and control samples alike, total RNA was extracted from peripheral blood mononuclear cells using Trizol.

The intended sense of this specimen's time point label: major or complete molecular response after front-line TKI therapy. Sixteen CML patients made up the patient cohort, and matched post-remission samples were obtained for some of these patients. The investigation overall reported the following: Strong differences in blood cell composition were observed between timepoints, with a shift from myeloid progenitor enrichment at diagnosis to mature lymphoid enrichment at remission. At remission, blood cell composition was found to be reconfigured to resemble that of lymphoid cell-enriched normal controls.

Regarding this clonotype: What this receptor recognizes is not known.

To prepare the library, bulk RNA-seq was applied. The TruSeq Stranded RNA sample prep kit was used to generate libraries of poly-A-enriched mRNA from an input of roughly 1 ug total RNA. Paired-end sequencing was performed on a HiSeq 2500, with each sample sequenced in triplicate. RNA-seq read length was 125 nucleotides per mate. The study's own analysis went as follows. After trimming, reads were aligned to hg38 using STAR v2.7, and quality control was handled by FASTQC, RSeQC and multiqc. Salmon 0.14.1 was used to quantify gene expression levels as transcripts per million (TPM). Principal component analysis suggested that trial, library batch, sequencing batch, treatment regimen and sex did not drive transcriptomic profiles. With the reads reprocessed by TCRdb, a single entry stands for each CDR3 protein sequence and no DNA is reported. The V and J calls come from TCRdb's annotation, not from the publication. For this sample there are a few hundred distinct CDR3 sequences; 95% to 98% appear just once. The ten largest account for roughly 4.9% of the sample.

The CDR3 spans 19 residues, from the cysteine through the phenylalanine. The DNA is unrecorded. From the germline V gene (reference sequence), CDR1 is DFQATT and CDR2 is SNEGSKA. The chain is encoded by TRBV20-1 joined to TRBJ2-3; the TRBD2 assignment by TCRdb is unverifiable without DNA. This sample comprised PBMCs or total blood leukocytes (not recorded which), obtained during remission. The sequence came from an adult with chronic myeloid leukemia. The CDR3 region: CSAKEAPSGILDGTDTQYF.